The 24 T cell receptor beta chains listed next were all sequenced from one sample in a study of breast tumors, draining lymph nodes, adjacent tissues. The lymph nodes were axillary draining lymph nodes from breast cancer patients. Each CDR3 protein is one row after TCRdb ran MiXCR on the multiplex PCR reads. Found here are some 230,000 distinct CDR3 sequences, under 40% of them singletons; the top ten hold approximately 3.7%. Sample: axillary lymph node tissue. The receptors were gathered from a female donor with breast cancer. Some clones in this sample may be carry-over from other donors' samples.

In this sample, this clonotype turned up many times. This sequence joins TRBV5-1 and TRBJ1-6, with TRBD1 matching over 8 bases. The CDR3 extends over 15 amino acids. Per germline, CDR1 SGHRS and CDR2 YFSETQ. V gave up 4 bases and J gave up 5 bases; unmatched junction bases: 5. The DNA for the CDR3 is TGCGCCAGCAGCAGGACAGGGCAAGATAATTCACCCCTCCACTTT. Translation gives CASSRTGQDNSPLHF.

This clonotype was recorded many times. The chain has TRBV3-1 and TRBJ2-7; perhaps TRBD1 as D (5 bases). This CDR3 is built from 12 residues. Deletions cut 0 bases from V and 11 bases from J, with 11 bases between. CDR1 is LGHDT and CDR2 is YNNKEL in the germline V gene (reference sequence). The CDR3 loop is CASSQDRQGKYF. CDR3 nucleotides: TGTGCCAGCAGCCAAGATCGGCAGGGCAAGTACTTC.

This clonotype was seen many times. The chain recombines TRBV7-3 with TRBJ2-3; the match to TRBD1 covers 9 bases. The CDR3 sequence is 15 residues long. The trim removed 4 bases at V and 3 bases at J, leaving 5 bases unmatched. Germline-derived CDR1 and CDR2 are SGHTA and FQGTGA. The CDR3 nucleotides read TGTGCCAGCAGCTCAGGACAGGGGAAAACAGATACGCAGTATTTT. Protein product: CASSSGQGKTDTQYF.

This clonotype was detected once. Just one base apart from a much larger clone, this may be a read error. The chain uses TRBV20-1 and TRBJ1-2; D might be TRBD1 (6 bases). The germline V gene has CDR1 DFQATT and CDR2 SNEGSKA (reference sequence). V gave up 0 bases and J gave up 4 bases, with 21 bases separating them. The CDR3 has 17 residues. The CDR3 here is CSARDNNRAPSPYGYTF. The CDR3 region has the DNA TGCAGTGCTAGAGATAATAACAGGGCACCGTCCCCCTATGGCTACACCTTC.

In the case of this clonotype: At one end, the junction sequence differs from germline, possibly due to a read error. J is TRBJ1-5 and V is TRBV2; possibly TRBD1 for D (6 bases). Looked up from germline, CDR1 is SNHLY and CDR2 is FYNNEI. This CDR3 has 12 amino acids. CDR3 in amino acids: CASRNREQPRHF. The CDR3 DNA reads TGTGCCAGCAGGAACAGGGAACAGCCCCGGCATTTT. Based on the CDR3 plus reference TRBV2 and TRBJ1-5, the full variable domain is EPEVTQTPSHQVTQMGQEVILRCVPISNHLYFYWYRQILGQKVEFLVSFYNNEISEKSEIFDDQFSVERPDGSNFTLKIRSTKLEDSAMYFCASRNREQPRHFGDGTRLSIL.

This clonotype occurred many times. V usage is TRBV10-3 and J usage is TRBJ1-2; the D gene is possibly TRBD1 (6 bases). The CDR3 sequence is 13 residues long. Germline CDR1 reads ENHRY; CDR2 reads SYGVKD. Between the trimmed V and J ends, which lost 6 bases and 4 bases, there was a span of 12 bases. The CDR3 sequence is CAIRDSTGYGYTF. The CDR3 DNA follows: TGTGCCATCAGGGACAGTACGGGCTATGGCTACACCTTC.

To note about this clonotype: The junction does not match germline at one end; this may be a read error. The CDR3 DNA reads TGTGCCAGCAGCCTCGGACAAGCCGGGCCCTTT. It encodes CASSLGQAGPF. This chain links TRBV6-1 with TRBJ1-6, with D maybe TRBD1 (5 bases). There are 11 residues in the CDR3. CDR1 is MNHNS, CDR2 SASEGT, per germline.

This clonotype occurred many times. The chain links TRBV5-6 to TRBJ2-1; 7 nucleotides match TRBD1. Germline-derived CDR1 and CDR2 are SGHDT and YYEEEE. This CDR3 is built from 16 residues. V lost 3 bases and J lost 4; bases outside the gene matches: 10. The CDR3 nucleotides read TGTGCCAGCAGCTATAACAGGGGAAGGACGTACAATGAGCAGTTCTTC. Its translation: CASSYNRGRTYNEQFF.

This clonotype was seen more than once but under ten times. This chain uses TRBV19 with TRBJ2-4; D is undetermined. The CDR3 has 13 residues. V lost 9 bases to trimming and J lost 0 bases, with 9 bases between them. Looked up from germline, CDR1 is LNHDA and CDR2 is SQIVND (reference sequence). The CDR3 coding sequence is TGTGCCAGCCTGTCTATAGCCAAAAACATTCAGTACTTC. This gives the protein CASLSIAKNIQYF.

The V gene is TRBV7-2, the J gene TRBJ1-2, with D possibly TRBD1 on 5 matching bases. The CDR3 sequence is 14 residues long. V was shortened by 5 bases and J by 12 bases, with 22 bases between the two germline ends. Germline CDR1 reads SGHTA; CDR2 reads FQGNSA. CDR3 sequence reads: CASSAGLAGVPNTF. As DNA, the CDR3 is TGTGCCAGCAGCGCGGGACTAGCGGGGGTACCGAACACCTTC. Supplemented by reference TRBV7-2 and TRBJ1-2, the full variable domain reads GAGVSQSPSNKVTEKGKDVELRCDPISGHTALYWYRQSLGQGLEFLIYFQGNSAPDKSGLPSDRFSAERTGGSVSTLTIQRTQQEDSAVYLCASSAGLAGVPNTFGSGTRLTVV.

This clonotype is a singleton in its sample. This chain uses TRBV12-3 or TRBV12-4 with TRBJ2-1, with 10 positions matching TRBD2. Trimming cost V 5 bases and J 10 bases; bases outside gene matches: 8. This CDR3 comprises 14 residues. CDR3 nucleotide sequence: TGTGCCAGCAGTGAGGCTAGCGGGGGTGCCGAGCAGTTCTTC. This gives the protein CASSEASGGAEQFF.

This clonotype showed up many times. The chain couples TRBV25-1 to TRBJ1-2, with TRBD1 matching 8 bases. Germline V CDR1 and CDR2: MGHDK, SYGVNS. Losses at the gene ends were 4 bases for V and 6 bases for J; bases not matched to a gene: 7. This CDR3 contains 14 residues. CDR3 nucleotides: TGTGCCAGCAGTGGGCAGGGGGCAGTCGATGGCTACACCTTC. Translating it yields CASSGQGAVDGYTF.

This clonotype was counted ten times or more. The rearrangement links TRBV20-1 to TRBJ1-2, with 9 bases aligning to TRBD1. V lost 1 base and J lost 6; bases outside the gene matches: 15. This CDR3 has 17 amino acids. Germline values: CDR1 DFQATT, CDR2 SNEGSKA (reference sequence). CDR3 DNA: TGCAGTGCTAGAGTCCGGGGACAGGGTATCCCGAAGGATGGCTACACCTTC. Its translation: CSARVRGQGIPKDGYTF.

The V call is TRBV2, the J call TRBJ1-1; D is unclear. From germline, CDR1 is SNHLY and CDR2 FYNNEI. CDR3 size: 12 residues. With 7 bases removed from V and 0 bases from J, the gap between germline ends came to 6 bases. The CDR3 protein is CASNRMNTEAFF. For the CDR3, the DNA is TGTGCCAGCAACCGAATGAACACTGAAGCTTTCTTT.

This clonotype was picked up a small number of times. The chain employs TRBV3-1 and TRBJ2-5, with TRBD2 identical over 11 bases. The CDR3 runs to 17 residues. The J segment lost 0 bases and the V segment lost 2 bases, leaving 5 bases of the junction unmatched. Germline-derived CDR1 and CDR2 are LGHDT and YNNKEL (reference sequence). Here the CDR3 DNA reads TGTGCCAGCAGCCAACGACTAGCGGGACTGTACCAAGAGACCCAGTACTTC. It is translated as CASSQRLAGLYQETQYF.

This clonotype occurred many times. This chain links TRBV16 with TRBJ2-7; 9 bases are a match to TRBD1. From germline, CDR1 is KGHSY and CDR2 FQNENV. This CDR3 comprises 13 residues. V lost 4 bases to trimming and J lost 6 bases; unmatched junction nucleotides: 4. CDR3 sequence (DNA): TGTGCCAGCAGCCCCGGGACAGGGATCGAGCAGTACTTC. It encodes CASSPGTGIEQYF. Complete variable domain (other parts from reference TRBV16 and TRBJ2-7): GEEVAQTPKHLVRGEGQKAKLYCAPIKGHSYVFWYQQVLKNEFKFLISFQNENVFDETGMPKERFSAKCLPNSPCSLEIQATKLEDSAVYFCASSPGTGIEQYFGPGTRLTVT.

The chain has TRBV11-2 and TRBJ2-5; D gene ambiguous. The CDR3 extends over 13 amino acids. V was shortened by 1 base and J by 7 bases, with 10 bases between the two germline ends. Germline lookup yields CDR1 SGHAT and CDR2 FQNNGV. This CDR3 reads CASSLGPRATQYF. Written as DNA, the CDR3 is TGTGCCAGCAGCTTAGGGCCGAGAGCGACCCAGTACTTC.

The V and J genes are TRBV19 and TRBJ1-2, with D possibly matching TRBD1 (5 bases). The CDR3 is made up of 14 amino acids. With 8 bases removed from V and 3 bases from J, the gap between germline ends came to 16 bases. Germline loops: CDR1 LNHDA, CDR2 SQIVND (reference sequence). DNA for the CDR3: TGTGCCAGTCGAGTGTCCGGGGCGGACTATGGCTACACCTTC. Translated, it gives CASRVSGADYGYTF.

For this clonotype: The CDR3 end shows no conserved phenylalanine or tryptophan, and so a read error is likely. The DNA is left out, because the CDR3 cannot be placed on it with certainty; the CDR3 is given as TCRdb lists it. The rearrangement joins TRBV2 to TRBJ2-5; the table names TRBD1, a call not compared with the DNA. CDR1 and CDR2 (germline): SNHLY, FYNNEI. Ends included, the CDR3 has 18 residues. The CDR3: CASSEPQGQSPGGYTFGS.

The table lists this clonotype with a few counts. This chain uses TRBV20-1 with TRBJ2-1; 13 positions agree with TRBD2. Germline CDR1 DFQATT, CDR2 SNEGSKA (reference sequence). Trimming removed 5 bases from V and 12 bases from J; junction bases left unmatched: 13. The CDR3 extends over 15 amino acids. The CDR3 spells CSASGTSGASDTQFF. CDR3 nucleotide sequence: TGCAGTGCTTCCGGGACTAGCGGGGCATCAGATACGCAGTTCTTC.

At least ten counts were recorded for this clonotype. The chain uses TRBV3-1 and TRBJ1-4; D gene unclear. V lost 4 bases, J lost 2 bases, and 8 bases lay in between. Germline V CDR1 and CDR2: LGHDT, YNNKEL (reference sequence). The CDR3 is 14 amino acids. CDR3 coding DNA: TGTGCCAGCAGCCCGACCGTCACTAATGAAAAACTGTTTTTT. Translated, it gives CASSPTVTNEKLFF.

The V and J genes are TRBV19 and TRBJ2-1; 10 nucleotides match TRBD2. The V gene end was trimmed by 4 bases and the J gene end by 8 bases; junction bases not matched to a gene: 5. The CDR3 totals 14 residues. The V gene's germline CDR1 is LNHDA and CDR2 SQIVND (reference sequence). The CDR3 nucleotides read TGTGCCAGTAGTAGTAGCGGGAGGATTGATGAGCAGTTCTTC. Translation gives CASSSSGRIDEQFF.

This clonotype came up a few times. It may be a read error: a sequence one base away is much more abundant. The chain links TRBV20-1 to TRBJ1-5; maybe TRBD1 (6 bases). Germline lookup yields CDR1 DFQATT and CDR2 SNEGSKA (reference sequence). The CDR3 consists of 15 residues. In nucleotides, the CDR3 is TGCAGTGCCACATATAACAGGGCTAGCACTCAGCCCCAGCATTTT. This codes for CSATYNRASTQPQHF.

This chain uses TRBV5-6 with TRBJ2-5, with D possibly TRBD2 on 6 matching bases. Trimming pared 0 bases from V and 3 bases from J, leaving 9 bases between. The CDR3 contains 14 residues. In germline, CDR1 is SGHDT, CDR2 YYEEEE. The CDR3 sequence is CASSLVGEEETQYF. Here the CDR3 DNA reads TGTGCCAGCAGCTTGGTGGGGGAGGAAGAGACCCAGTACTTC.